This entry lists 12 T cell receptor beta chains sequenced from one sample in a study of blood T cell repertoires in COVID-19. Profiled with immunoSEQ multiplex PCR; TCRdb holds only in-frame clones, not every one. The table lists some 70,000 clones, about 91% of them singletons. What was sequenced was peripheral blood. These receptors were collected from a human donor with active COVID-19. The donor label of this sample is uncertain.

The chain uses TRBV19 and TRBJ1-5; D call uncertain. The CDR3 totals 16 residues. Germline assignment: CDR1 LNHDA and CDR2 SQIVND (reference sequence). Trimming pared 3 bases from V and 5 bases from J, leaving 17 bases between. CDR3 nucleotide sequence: TGTGCCAGTAGTATGTTATGGAGAAAAAGAGATCAGCCCCAGCATTTT. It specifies CASSMLWRKRDQPQHF.

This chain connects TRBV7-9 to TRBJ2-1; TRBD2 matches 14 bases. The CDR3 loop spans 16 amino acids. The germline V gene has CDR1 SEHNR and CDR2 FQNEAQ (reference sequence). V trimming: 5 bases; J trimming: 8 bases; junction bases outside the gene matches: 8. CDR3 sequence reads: CASSPNRLAGGDEQFF. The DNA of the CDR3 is TGTGCCAGCAGCCCGAATAGACTAGCGGGAGGGGATGAGCAGTTCTTC.

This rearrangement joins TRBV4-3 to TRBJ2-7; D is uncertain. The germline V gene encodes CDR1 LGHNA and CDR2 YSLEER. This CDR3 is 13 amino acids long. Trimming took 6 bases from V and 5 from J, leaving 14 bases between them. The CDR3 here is CASSPTLRHEQYF. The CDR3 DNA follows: TGCGCCAGCAGTCCCACACTACGTCACGAGCAGTACTTC.

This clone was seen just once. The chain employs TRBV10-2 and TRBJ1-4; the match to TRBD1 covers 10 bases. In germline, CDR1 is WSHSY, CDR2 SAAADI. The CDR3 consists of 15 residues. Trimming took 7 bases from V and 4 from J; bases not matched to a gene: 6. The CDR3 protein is CASNDRTGGNEKLFF. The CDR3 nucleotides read TGCGCCAGCAATGACAGGACAGGGGGTAATGAAAAACTGTTTTTT.

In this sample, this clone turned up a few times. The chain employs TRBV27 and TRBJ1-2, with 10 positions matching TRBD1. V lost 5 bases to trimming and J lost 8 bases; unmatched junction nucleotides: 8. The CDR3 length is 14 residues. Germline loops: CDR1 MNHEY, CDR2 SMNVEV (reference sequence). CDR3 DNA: TGTGCCAGCAGTCCACGACAGGGGGCTAGGGGCTACACCTTC. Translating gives CASSPRQGARGYTF.

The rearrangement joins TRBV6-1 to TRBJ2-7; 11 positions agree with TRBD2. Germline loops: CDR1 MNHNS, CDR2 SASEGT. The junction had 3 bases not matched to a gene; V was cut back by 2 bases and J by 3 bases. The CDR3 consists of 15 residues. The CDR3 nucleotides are TGTGCCAGCAGTGAAACGGGACTAGCGGTCTACGAGCAGTACTTC. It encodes CASSETGLAVYEQYF.

The CDR3: CASSYADSVNTEAFF. CDR3 sequence (DNA): TGTGCCAGCAGTTATGCGGACAGCGTGAACACTGAAGCTTTCTTT. The chain links TRBV6-5 to TRBJ1-1; D perhaps matches TRBD1 (6 bases). The CDR3 length is 15 residues. V was clipped by 3 bases and J by 0 bases, with 11 bases between them. Per the germline V gene, CDR1 is MNHEY and CDR2 is SVGAGI.

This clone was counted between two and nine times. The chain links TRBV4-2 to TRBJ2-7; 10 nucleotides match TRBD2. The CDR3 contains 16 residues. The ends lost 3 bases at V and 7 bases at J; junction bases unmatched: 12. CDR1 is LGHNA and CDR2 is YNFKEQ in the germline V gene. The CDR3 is CASSHFAPSGSGEQYF. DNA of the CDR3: TGTGCCAGCAGCCACTTCGCCCCTAGCGGGAGTGGTGAGCAGTACTTC.

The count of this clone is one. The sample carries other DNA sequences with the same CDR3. The CDR3 DNA sequence: TGTGCCAGCAGTTTGGGCAGGGGCGACTATGGCTACACCTTC. Translating it yields CASSLGRGDYGYTF. The chain employs TRBV28 and TRBJ1-2, with D possibly being TRBD1 (6 bases). Trimming shortened V by 3 bases and J by 3 bases, and 11 bases separated the two germline ends. Germline V lookup: CDR1 MDHEN, CDR2 SYDVKM. There are 14 residues in the CDR3.

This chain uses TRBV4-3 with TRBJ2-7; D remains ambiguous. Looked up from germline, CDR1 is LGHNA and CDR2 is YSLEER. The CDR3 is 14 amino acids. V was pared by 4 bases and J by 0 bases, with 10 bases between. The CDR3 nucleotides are TGCGCCAGCAGCCCCGACTTCAGCTCCTACGAGCAGTACTTC. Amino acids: CASSPDFSSYEQYF.

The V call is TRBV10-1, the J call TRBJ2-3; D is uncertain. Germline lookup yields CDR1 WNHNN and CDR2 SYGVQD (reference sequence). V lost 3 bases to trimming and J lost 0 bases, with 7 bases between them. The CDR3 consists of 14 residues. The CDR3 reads CASSDLTSTDTQYF. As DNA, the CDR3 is TGCGCCAGCAGTGACCTTACTAGCACAGATACGCAGTATTTT.

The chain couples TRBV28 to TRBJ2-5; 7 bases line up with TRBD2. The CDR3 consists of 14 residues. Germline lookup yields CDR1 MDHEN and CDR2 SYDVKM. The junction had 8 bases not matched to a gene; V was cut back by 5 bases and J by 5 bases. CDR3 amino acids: CASSLGGSAETQYF. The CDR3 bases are TGTGCCAGCAGTCTAGGCGGGAGTGCGGAGACCCAGTACTTC.